This is a list of T cell receptor beta chains from one sample in a study. TCRdb re-analysed the RT-PCR reads in MiXCR, keeping a single row per CDR3 protein. The sample has almost 700,000 distinct CDR3 sequences; 12% to 15% are singletons. What was sequenced was memory CD4+ T cells from blood. The receptor source for this set is a female donor in good health, serving as a healthy control. The CDR3 runs from the conserved cysteine through the conserved F or W. The order of the fields is clone size, D gene, V gene, J gene, CDR3 protein, CDR3 DNA. The D gene is left open where the match is weak. Size is stated for part of the rows, as once, few or many counts, or as a class when the clone is expanded.

size: many; D: TRBD2; V: TRBV6-2/TRBV6-3; J: TRBJ2-5; CDR3: CASTLGLTSGMSETQYF; DNA: TGTGCCAGCACCCTGGGATTGACTAGCGGGATGTCAGAGACCCAGTACTTC
size: -; D: -; V: TRBV28; J: TRBJ2-5; CDR3: CASHARETQYF; DNA: TGTGCCAGCCACGCCCGGGAGACCCAGTACTTC
size: many; D: -; V: TRBV10-3; J: TRBJ2-3; CDR3: CAISDPGASTDTQYF; DNA: TGTGCCATCAGTGACCCGGGAGCTAGCACAGATACGCAGTATTTT
size: many; D: TRBD2; V: TRBV7-9; J: TRBJ2-1; CDR3: CASSSTQTSGGPAYNEQFF; DNA: TGTGCCAGCAGCTCCACACAAACTAGCGGGGGACCTGCCTACAATGAGCAGTTCTTC
size: -; D: TRBD1; V: TRBV29-1; J: TRBJ1-1; CDR3: CSSGQDREAFF; DNA: TGCAGCTCCGGACAGGATCGTGAAGCTTTCTTT
size: few; D: TRBD1; V: TRBV2; J: TRBJ2-1; CDR3: CASSLQGAHLQGEQFF; DNA: TGTGCCAGCAGTCTACAGGGGGCTCACCTGCAGGGAGAGCAGTTCTTC
size: many; D: -; V: TRBV20-1; J: TRBJ2-7; CDR3: CSGQEPDSYEQYF; DNA: TGCAGTGGTCAGGAGCCCGACTCCTACGAGCAGTACTTC
size: few; D: -; V: TRBV5-4; J: TRBJ2-3; CDR3: CASSPDLGRGQYF; DNA: TGTGCCAGCAGCCCAGATTTGGGACGAGGGCAGTATTTT
size: few; D: -; V: TRBV7-3; J: TRBJ1-6; CDR3: CASSPGNGNSPLHF; DNA: TGTGCCAGCAGCCCGGGTAATGGAAATTCACCCCTCCACTTT
size: -; D: -; V: TRBV15; J: TRBJ1-5; CDR3: CATSKSGQPQHF; DNA: TGTGCCACCAGTAAAAGTGGACAGCCCCAGCATTTT
size: many; D: TRBD2; V: TRBV7-2; J: TRBJ2-7; CDR3: CASSFRSGGENEQYF; DNA: TGTGCCAGCAGCTTCCGATCGGGGGGAGAGAACGAGCAGTACTTC
size: few; D: TRBD1; V: TRBV28; J: TRBJ1-1; CDR3: CASSYDREETGNTEAFF; DNA: TGTGCCAGCAGTTACGACAGGGAAGAAACGGGGAACACTGAAGCTTTCTTT
size: -; D: -; V: TRBV28; J: TRBJ1-5; CDR3: CASSPHGGQPQHF; DNA: TGTGCCAGCAGTCCCCATGGCGGTCAGCCCCAGCATTTT
size: many; D: -; V: TRBV7-9; J: TRBJ2-3; CDR3: CAEERSGDTQYF; DNA: TGTGCAGAAGAGAGGAGCGGGGATACGCAGTATTTT
size: few; D: TRBD2; V: TRBV6-2/TRBV6-3; J: TRBJ2-3; CDR3: CATTSGSTDTQYF; DNA: TGTGCCACCACTAGCGGTAGCACAGATACGCAGTATTTT
size: -; D: -; V: TRBV6-2/TRBV6-3; J: TRBJ1-4; CDR3: CASSYSYGTPDEKLFF; DNA: TGTGCCAGCAGTTACTCGTACGGGACCCCGGATGAAAAACTGTTTTTT
size: medium-sized; D: -; V: TRBV6-5; J: TRBJ2-7; CDR3: CASRRNRAYEQYF; DNA: TGTGCCAGCAGGCGAAACAGGGCCTACGAGCAGTACTTC
size: few; D: -; V: TRBV6-5; J: TRBJ2-5; CDR3: CASGTGGATQYF; DNA: TGTGCCAGCGGTACGGGGGGCGCGACCCAGTACTTC
size: -; D: TRBD2; V: TRBV20-1; J: TRBJ2-5; CDR3: CSARGTSGSQETQYF; DNA: TGCAGTGCTAGAGGAACTAGCGGGAGTCAAGAGACCCAGTACTTC
size: -; D: TRBD1; V: TRBV28; J: TRBJ1-4; CDR3: CASSPGQGTYEKLFF; DNA: TGTGCCAGCAGTCCCGGACAGGGAACATATGAAAAACTGTTTTTT
size: -; D: -; V: TRBV12-3/TRBV12-4; J: TRBJ1-2; CDR3: CASSLSEGSGYTF; DNA: TGTGCCAGCAGTTTATCGGAAGGGTCGGGCTACACCTTC
size: -; D: -; V: TRBV7-9; J: TRBJ2-7; CDR3: CASSSPRDAYEQYF; DNA: TGTGCCAGCAGCTCCCCGAGAGACGCCTACGAGCAGTACTTC
size: many; D: -; V: TRBV7-2; J: TRBJ1-1; CDR3: CASSLGGAGATEAFF; DNA: TGTGCCAGCAGCTTAGGGGGTGCGGGGGCCACTGAAGCTTTCTTT
size: few; D: -; V: TRBV5-1; J: TRBJ1-2; CDR3: CASSKRTEDYGYTF; DNA: TGCGCCAGCAGTAAAAGGACGGAGGACTATGGCTACACCTTC
size: few; D: -; V: TRBV15; J: TRBJ1-1; CDR3: CATSRGTARFNTEAFF; DNA: TGTGCCACCAGCAGAGGTACGGCCAGATTTAACACTGAAGCTTTCTTT
size: -; D: TRBD2; V: TRBV28; J: TRBJ2-1; CDR3: CASRLGLAASYNEQFF; DNA: TGTGCCAGCAGACTTGGACTAGCGGCGTCCTACAATGAGCAGTTCTTC
size: many; D: TRBD1; V: TRBV18; J: TRBJ2-1; CDR3: CASSEGTGGLNEQFF; DNA: TGTGCCAGCTCCGAAGGGACAGGGGGCCTCAATGAGCAGTTCTTC
size: -; D: TRBD2; V: TRBV7-3; J: TRBJ2-1; CDR3: CASSSGLAGLGDEQFF; DNA: TGTGCCAGCAGCTCGGGACTAGCGGGGCTTGGGGATGAGCAGTTCTTC
size: -; D: -; V: TRBV12-3/TRBV12-4; J: TRBJ2-1; CDR3: CASSLRGWGSEQFF; DNA: TGTGCCAGCAGTTTAAGGGGGTGGGGTAGTGAGCAGTTCTTC
size: few; D: -; V: TRBV5-4; J: TRBJ2-1; CDR3: CASSTAGALPYNEQFF; DNA: TGTGCCAGCAGCACGGCGGGGGCCCTCCCATACAATGAGCAGTTCTTC
size: -; D: -; V: TRBV28; J: TRBJ1-5; CDR3: CASTQGADQPQHF; DNA: TGTGCCAGCACACAGGGCGCGGATCAGCCCCAGCATTTT
size: -; D: -; V: TRBV9; J: TRBJ2-3; CDR3: CASKGVTDTQYF; DNA: TGTGCCAGCAAAGGAGTCACAGATACGCAGTATTTT
size: -; D: -; V: TRBV28; J: TRBJ2-7; CDR3: CASTPRLDREQYF; DNA: TGTGCCAGCACCCCGCGACTAGATCGCGAGCAGTACTTC
size: many; D: TRBD2; V: TRBV4-2; J: TRBJ2-3; CDR3: CASSPDATSGSATDTQYF; DNA: TGTGCCAGCAGCCCCGACGCGACTAGCGGGAGTGCGACAGATACGCAGTATTTT
size: -; D: TRBD2; V: TRBV7-6; J: TRBJ2-7; CDR3: CASSQMGGSTTYEQYF; DNA: TGTGCCAGCAGCCAAATGGGCGGGAGTACCACCTACGAGCAGTACTTC
size: -; D: TRBD2; V: TRBV7-2; J: TRBJ2-5; CDR3: CASSLARAGGETQYF; DNA: TGTGCCAGCAGCTTAGCGCGAGCGGGAGGAGAGACCCAGTACTTC
size: few; D: TRBD1; V: TRBV10-3; J: TRBJ1-2; CDR3: CAISDRDSQAYGYTF; DNA: TGTGCCATCAGTGACCGGGACAGCCAAGCCTATGGCTACACCTTC
size: few; D: -; V: TRBV7-9; J: TRBJ1-3; CDR3: CASNRYRDSGNTIYF; DNA: TGTGCCAGCAATCGCTACAGGGACTCTGGAAACACCATATATTTT
size: -; D: TRBD2; V: TRBV4-3; J: TRBJ2-1; CDR3: CASSQTAGGYNEQFF; DNA: TGCGCCAGCAGCCAGACAGCGGGAGGCTACAATGAGCAGTTCTTC
size: many; D: -; V: TRBV12-3/TRBV12-4; J: TRBJ2-1; CDR3: CASSLPGPQLFF; DNA: TGTGCCAGCAGTCTCCCGGGACCGCAACTGTTCTTC
size: many; D: -; V: TRBV7-3; J: TRBJ2-1; CDR3: CASSAGGEQFF; DNA: TGTGCCAGCTCCGCGGGCGGTGAGCAGTTCTTC
size: -; D: -; V: TRBV7-2; J: TRBJ1-5; CDR3: CASSASNQPQHF; DNA: TGTGCCAGCAGCGCCTCCAATCAGCCCCAGCATTTT
size: few; D: TRBD2; V: TRBV7-3; J: TRBJ2-3; CDR3: CASSLGGRGDTQYF; DNA: TGTGCCAGCAGCTTGGGCGGGAGGGGAGATACGCAGTATTTT
size: few; D: TRBD1; V: TRBV6-5; J: TRBJ2-7; CDR3: CASSRQGKSYEQYF; DNA: TGTGCCAGCAGCCGACAGGGGAAGTCCTACGAGCAGTACTTC
size: few; D: -; V: TRBV4-2; J: TRBJ2-6; CDR3: CASSQGTGGISGANVLTF; DNA: TGTGCCAGCAGCCAAGGGACAGGAGGGATCTCTGGGGCCAACGTCCTGACTTTC